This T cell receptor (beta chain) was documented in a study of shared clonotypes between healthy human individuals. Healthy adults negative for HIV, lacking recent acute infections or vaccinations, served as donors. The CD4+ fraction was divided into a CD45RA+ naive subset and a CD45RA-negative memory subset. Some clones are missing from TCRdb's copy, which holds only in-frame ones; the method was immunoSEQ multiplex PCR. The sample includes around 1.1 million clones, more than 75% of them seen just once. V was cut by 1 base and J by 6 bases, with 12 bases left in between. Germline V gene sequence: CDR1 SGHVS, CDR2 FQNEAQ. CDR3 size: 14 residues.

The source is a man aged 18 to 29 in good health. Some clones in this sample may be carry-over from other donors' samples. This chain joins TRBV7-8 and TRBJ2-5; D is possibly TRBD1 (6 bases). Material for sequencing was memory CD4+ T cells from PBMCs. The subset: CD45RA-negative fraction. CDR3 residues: CASSLVGQSKTQYF. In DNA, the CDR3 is TGTGCCAGCAGCTTAGTTGGACAGTCGAAGACCCAGTACTTC.